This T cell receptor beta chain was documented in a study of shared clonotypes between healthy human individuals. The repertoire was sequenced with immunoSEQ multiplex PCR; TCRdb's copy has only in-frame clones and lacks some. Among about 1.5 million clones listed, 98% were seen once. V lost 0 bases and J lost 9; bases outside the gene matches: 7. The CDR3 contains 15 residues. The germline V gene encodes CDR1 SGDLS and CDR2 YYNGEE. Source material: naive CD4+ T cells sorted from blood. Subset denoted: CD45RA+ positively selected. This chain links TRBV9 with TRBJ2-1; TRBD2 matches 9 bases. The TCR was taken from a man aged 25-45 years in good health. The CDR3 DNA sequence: TGTGCCAGCAGCGTAGATCGGCGGGAGGGGGCTGAGCAGTTCTTC. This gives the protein CASSVDRREGAEQFF. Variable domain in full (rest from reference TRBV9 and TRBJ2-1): DSGVTQTPKHLITATGQRVTLRCSPRSGDLSVYWYQQSLDQGLQFLIQYYNGEERAKGNILERFSAQQFPDLHSELNLSSLELGDSALYFCASSVDRREGAEQFFGPGTRLTVL.